This record looks at one T cell receptor (beta chain) sequence and its context. In the original processing: The authors estimated nucleated cell counts from reference gene primer amplification. Sequencing was performed with immunoSEQ multiplex PCR; in TCRdb, only in-frame clones are kept and a portion is missing. The V and J calls and clone size come from that table; D and trimming were worked out from the DNA. The repertoire holds approximately 350,000 clones, with roughly four fifths as singletons. Trimming took off 3 bases at V and 7 bases at J, with 9 bases between the two ends. Germline lookup yields CDR1 LNHDA and CDR2 SQIVND (reference sequence). The CDR3 is 12 amino acids. The entry originates in a study of blood T cell repertoires in COVID-19. Study at large: Sites in the United States, Italy and Spain provided acute and convalescent COVID-19 samples.

Participants' reported clinical history set cohort assignment. All recovered Cohort 3 donors got two negative PCRs, got clearance, or saw symptom resolution. This clonotype was obtained from a woman in her fifties or sixties who had recovered from COVID-19. V and J are TRBV19 and TRBJ1-1, with a possible D match to TRBD1 (5 bases). Input material: PBMCs or T cells enriched from blood (not recorded which). CDR3 sequence: CASSILGGEAFF. In DNA, the CDR3 is TGTGCCAGTAGTATCTTGGGGGGTGAAGCTTTCTTT.